This T cell receptor (beta chain) was obtained from a study of shared clonotypes between healthy human individuals. Method: immunoSEQ multiplex PCR; TCRdb's copy keeps in-frame clones and lacks some. The table shows about 2.3 million clones, with around 93% occurring only once. The CDR3 spans 13 residues. Trimming took 5 bases from V and 1 from J; bases not matched to a gene: 0. Germline CDR1 is SGHRS and CDR2 is YFSETQ. Sequenced material: naive CD4+ T cells from PBMCs. Subset given: CD45RA+ positively selected. This chain connects TRBV5-1 to TRBJ2-7, with 10 nucleotides matching TRBD2. The clonotype comes from a young man in good health. Some clones in this sample may be carry-over from other donors' samples. For the CDR3, the DNA is TGCGCCAGCAGACTAGCGGGGTCCTACGAGCAGTACTTC. Protein product: CASRLAGSYEQYF.